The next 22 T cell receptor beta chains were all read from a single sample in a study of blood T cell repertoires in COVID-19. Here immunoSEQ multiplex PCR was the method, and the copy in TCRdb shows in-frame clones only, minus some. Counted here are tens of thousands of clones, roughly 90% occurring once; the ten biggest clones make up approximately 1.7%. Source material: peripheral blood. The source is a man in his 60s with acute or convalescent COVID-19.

Written as DNA, the CDR3 is TGCGCCAGCAGCCTAGGATCAAACTATGGCTACACCTTC. Protein product: CASSLGSNYGYTF. The J gene is TRBJ1-2, the V gene TRBV5-1, with D unclear. CDR1 is SGHRS and CDR2 is YFSETQ in the germline V gene. This CDR3 contains 13 residues. Trimming took off 4 bases at V and 2 bases at J, with 9 bases between the two ends. The variable domain in full, completed from reference TRBV5-1 and TRBJ1-2, reads KAGVTQTPRYLIKTRGQQVTLSCSPISGHRSVSWYQQTPGQGLQFLFEYFSETQRNKGNFPGRFSGRQFSNSRSEMNVSTLELGDSALYLCASSLGSNYGYTFGSGTRLTVV.

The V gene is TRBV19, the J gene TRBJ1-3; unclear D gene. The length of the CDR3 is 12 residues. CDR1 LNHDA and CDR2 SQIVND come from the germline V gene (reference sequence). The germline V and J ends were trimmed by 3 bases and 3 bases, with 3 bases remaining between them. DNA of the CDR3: TGTGCCAGTAGTATCGTTGGAAACACCATATATTTT. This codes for CASSIVGNTIYF.

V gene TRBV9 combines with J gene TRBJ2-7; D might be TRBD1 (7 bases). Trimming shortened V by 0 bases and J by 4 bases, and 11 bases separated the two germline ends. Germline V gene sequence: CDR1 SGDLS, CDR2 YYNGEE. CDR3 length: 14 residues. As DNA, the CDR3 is TGTGCCAGCAGCGTAGGTTCAGGGGGGTACGAGCAGTACTTC. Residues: CASSVGSGGYEQYF.

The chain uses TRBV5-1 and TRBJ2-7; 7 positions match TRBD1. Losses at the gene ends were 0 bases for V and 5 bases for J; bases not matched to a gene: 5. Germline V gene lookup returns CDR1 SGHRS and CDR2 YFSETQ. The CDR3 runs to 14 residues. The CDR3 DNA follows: TGCGCCAGCAGCTTGGACAGGGGAAGTAACGAGCAGTACTTC. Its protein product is CASSLDRGSNEQYF.

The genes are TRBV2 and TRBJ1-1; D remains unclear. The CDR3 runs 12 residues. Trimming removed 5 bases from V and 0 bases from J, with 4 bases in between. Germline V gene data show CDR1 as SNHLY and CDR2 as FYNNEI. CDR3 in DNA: TGTGCCAGCAGTTACATGAACACTGAAGCTTTCTTT. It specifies CASSYMNTEAFF.

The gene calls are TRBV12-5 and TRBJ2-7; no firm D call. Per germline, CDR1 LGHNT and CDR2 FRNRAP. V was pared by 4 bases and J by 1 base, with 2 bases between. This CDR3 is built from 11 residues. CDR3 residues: CASGSSYEQYF. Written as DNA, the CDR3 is TGTGCTAGTGGTTCTTCCTACGAGCAGTACTTC.

CDR3 region: CASSLVSSDTQYF. The CDR3 region has the DNA TGTGCCAGCAGCTTGGTGTCTTCAGATACGCAGTATTTT. The rearrangement links TRBV5-6 to TRBJ2-3; D gene uncertain. V shed 0 bases and J shed 4 bases, with 6 bases lying between them. Germline-derived CDR1 and CDR2 are SGHDT and YYEEEE. This CDR3 comprises 13 residues.

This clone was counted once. CDR3 residues: CASSSQGRGYTF. CDR3 in DNA: TGTGCCAGCAGCTCACAGGGACGGGGCTACACCTTC. The rearrangement joins TRBV7-9 to TRBJ1-2; D might be TRBD1 (6 bases). CDR3 length: 12 amino acids. V shed 4 bases and J shed 8 bases, with 11 bases lying between them. Looked up from germline, CDR1 is SEHNR and CDR2 is FQNEAQ (reference sequence).

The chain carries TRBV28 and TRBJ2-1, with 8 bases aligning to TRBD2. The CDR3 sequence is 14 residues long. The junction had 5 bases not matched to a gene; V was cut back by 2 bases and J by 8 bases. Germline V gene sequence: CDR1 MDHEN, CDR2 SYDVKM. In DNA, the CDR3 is TGTGCCAGCAGTTTAACGGGAGGGCCGGATGAGCAGTTCTTC. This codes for CASSLTGGPDEQFF. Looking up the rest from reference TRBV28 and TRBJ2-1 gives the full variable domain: DVKVTQSSRYLVKRTGEKVFLECVQDMDHENMFWYRQDPGLGLRLIYFSYDVKMKEKGDIPEGYSVSREKKERFSLILESASTNQTSMYLCASSLTGGPDEQFFGPGTRLTVL.

CDR3 nucleotide sequence: TGTGCCAGCAGCAAAGGGGATTGCGGGACAGAAGAAGAGACCCAGTACTTC. Its translation: CASSKGDCGTEEETQYF. This chain joins TRBV21-1 and TRBJ2-5; TRBD1 is the table's D call, not checked against the DNA. TRBV21-1 is designated a pseudogene. The CDR3 has 17 amino acids.

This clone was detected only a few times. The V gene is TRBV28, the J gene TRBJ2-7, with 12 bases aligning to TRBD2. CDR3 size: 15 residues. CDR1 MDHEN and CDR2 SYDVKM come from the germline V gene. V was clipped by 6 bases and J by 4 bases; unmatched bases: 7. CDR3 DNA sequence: TGTGCCAGCAGGATGACTAGCGGGAGAGCGTACGAGCAGTACTTC. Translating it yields CASRMTSGRAYEQYF.

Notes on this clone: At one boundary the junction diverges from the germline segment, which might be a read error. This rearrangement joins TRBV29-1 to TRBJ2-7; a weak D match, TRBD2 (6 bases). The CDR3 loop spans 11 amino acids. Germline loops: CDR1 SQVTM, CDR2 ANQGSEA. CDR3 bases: TGCAGCGTCGAAGCGGGCTACGAGCAGTACTTC. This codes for CSVEAGYEQYF.

Here the CDR3 DNA reads TGTGCCAGCAGCGTGGGACAGCTGTTCTCCTACGAGCAGTACTTC. It translates to CASSVGQLFSYEQYF. The chain uses TRBV5-6 and TRBJ2-7, with TRBD1 matching 7 bases. The CDR3 covers 15 residues. The germline gives CDR1 SGHDT, CDR2 YYEEEE. V gave up 4 bases and J gave up 0 bases; unmatched junction bases: 7.

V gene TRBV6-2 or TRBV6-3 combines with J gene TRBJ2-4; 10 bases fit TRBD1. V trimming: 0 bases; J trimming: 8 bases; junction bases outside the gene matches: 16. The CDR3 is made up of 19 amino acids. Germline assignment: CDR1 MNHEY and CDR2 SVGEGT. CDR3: CASSYSTAAPGQGIHIQYF. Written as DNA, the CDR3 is TGTGCCAGCAGTTACTCGACCGCAGCCCCGGGACAGGGGATTCACATTCAGTACTTC.

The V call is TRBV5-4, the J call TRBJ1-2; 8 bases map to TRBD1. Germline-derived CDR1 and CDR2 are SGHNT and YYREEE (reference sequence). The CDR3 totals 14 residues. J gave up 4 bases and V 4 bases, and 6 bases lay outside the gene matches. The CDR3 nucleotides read TGTGCCAGCAGCGTAGACAGGGGTGGCTATGGCTACACCTTC. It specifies CASSVDRGGYGYTF.

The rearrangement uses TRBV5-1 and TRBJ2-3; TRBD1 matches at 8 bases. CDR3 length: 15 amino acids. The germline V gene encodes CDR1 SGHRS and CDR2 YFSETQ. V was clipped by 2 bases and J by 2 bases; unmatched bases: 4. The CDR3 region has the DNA TGCGCCAGCAGCTTTGGACAGGGAAACACAGATACGCAGTATTTT. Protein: CASSFGQGNTDTQYF. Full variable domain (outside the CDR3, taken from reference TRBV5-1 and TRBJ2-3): KAGVTQTPRYLIKTRGQQVTLSCSPISGHRSVSWYQQTPGQGLQFLFEYFSETQRNKGNFPGRFSGRQFSNSRSEMNVSTLELGDSALYLCASSFGQGNTDTQYFGPGTRLTVL.

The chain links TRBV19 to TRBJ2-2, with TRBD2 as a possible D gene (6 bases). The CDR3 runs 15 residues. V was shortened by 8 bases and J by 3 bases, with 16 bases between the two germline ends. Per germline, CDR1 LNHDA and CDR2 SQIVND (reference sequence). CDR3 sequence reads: CASSGGPMDTGELFF. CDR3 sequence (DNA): TGTGCCAGTTCCGGAGGGCCGATGGACACCGGGGAGCTGTTTTTT. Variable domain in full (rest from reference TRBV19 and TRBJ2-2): DGGITQSPKYLFRKEGQNVTLSCEQNLNHDAMYWYRQDPGQGLRLIYYSQIVNDFQKGDIAEGYSVSREKKESFPLTVTSAQKNPTAFYLCASSGGPMDTGELFFGEGSRLTVL.

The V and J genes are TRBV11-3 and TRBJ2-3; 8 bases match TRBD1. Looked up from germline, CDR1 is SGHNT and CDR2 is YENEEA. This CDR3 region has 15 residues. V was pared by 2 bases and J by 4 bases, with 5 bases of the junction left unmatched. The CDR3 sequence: CASSLRTGWSDTQYF. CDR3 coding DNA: TGTGCCAGCAGCTTACGGACAGGGTGGTCAGATACGCAGTATTTT.

The CDR3 DNA reads as TGTGCCAGCAGCTTAGGCCTGCCGGGACAGGGCTACGAGCAGTACTTC. Translated, it gives CASSLGLPGQGYEQYF. The rearrangement joins TRBV13 to TRBJ2-7, with 9 bases matching TRBD1. The V gene end was trimmed by 0 bases and the J gene end by 3 bases; junction bases not matched to a gene: 6. The CDR3 is made up of 16 amino acids. CDR1 is PRHDT and CDR2 is FYEKMQ in the germline V gene (reference sequence). Full variable domain (remainder filled in from reference TRBV13 and TRBJ2-7): AAGVIQSPRHLIKEKRETATLKCYPIPRHDTVYWYQQGPGQDPQFLISFYEKMQSDKGSIPDRFSAQQFSDYHSELNMSSLELGDSALYFCASSLGLPGQGYEQYFGPGTRLTVT.

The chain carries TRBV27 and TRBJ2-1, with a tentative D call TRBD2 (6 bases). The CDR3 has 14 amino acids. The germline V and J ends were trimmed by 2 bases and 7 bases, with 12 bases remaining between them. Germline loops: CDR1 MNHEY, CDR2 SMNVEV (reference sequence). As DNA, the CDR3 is TGTGCCAGCAGTTTAGAGACTAGTGGTAATGAGCAGTTCTTC. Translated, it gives CASSLETSGNEQFF.

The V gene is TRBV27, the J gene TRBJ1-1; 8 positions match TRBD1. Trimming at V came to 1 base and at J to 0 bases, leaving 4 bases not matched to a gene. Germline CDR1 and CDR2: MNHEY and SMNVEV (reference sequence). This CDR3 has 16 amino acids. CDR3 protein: CASSLFGQGLNTEAFF. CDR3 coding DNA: TGTGCCAGCAGTTTATTTGGACAGGGACTGAACACTGAAGCTTTCTTT.

In DNA form, the CDR3 reads TGTGCCAGCAGTTACTCGCCGGACGGGGGAGCTTTCTTT. Translated: CASSYSPDGGAFF. The chain joins TRBV6-2 or TRBV6-3 to TRBJ1-1, with a weak D call TRBD1 (5 bases). This CDR3 is 13 amino acids long. Per germline, CDR1 MNHEY and CDR2 SVGEGT. V was cut by 0 bases and J by 10 bases, with 12 bases left in between.